This T cell receptor beta chain was identified in a study of a mutant IDH1 vaccine in newly diagnosed glioma (dated by TCRdb to about 2021). For the wider study: Patients were given eight vaccinations, in weeks 1, 3, 5, 7, 11, 15, 19 and 23, which matched visits V03 through V10. In the chemotherapy-containing groups, vaccination started alongside temozolomide cycles, whereas in patients who had radiotherapy alone it started 4-6 weeks after radiotherapy. The roughly 32 treated patients were roughly 62% male and around 40% female, with a mean age of about 38 years. Prior to enrollment, patients had been given standard therapy consisting of radiotherapy alone, temozolomide alone, or radiochemotherapy with temozolomide, with the combination given to most patients. Peripheral blood was collected at six visits: V03 (baseline), V05, V07, V10, V12 and V13. For exploratory analyses, about 25 treated patients had longitudinal TCRB deep sequencing done wherever samples were available.

The meaning of the sample's time point label: week 23, last vaccination. A 20-mer mutant IDH1 peptide at 300 micrograms in Montanide made up each vaccine dose, which was injected subcutaneously together with topical imiquimod. Newly diagnosed WHO grade 3 or 4 IDH1-mutant astrocytomas showing loss of nuclear ATRX were present in the donors. The samples were drawn from NOA16, a multicentre, single-arm, open-label phase I trial in Germany that tested a mutant IDH1 peptide vaccine in humans for the first time. The DNeasy Blood and Tissue Kit was used to extract genomic DNA from EDTA blood for TCRB sequencing. Trimming takes 5 bases from V and 8 bases from J, and the germline ends sit 21 bases apart. Based on the germline V gene, the CDR1 and CDR2 sequences are SGHVS and FQNEAQ. The CDR3 sequence holds 16 residues, the cysteine and phenylalanine included. Only CDR3 DNA is held: 48 bases, read in frame from base 1.

On this clone itself: What this receptor recognizes is not known. There are no base qualities to consult, and no much larger clone falls within one base.

Summary of the overall study and its limitations: PBMC samples for TCRB deep sequencing were selected based on availability. According to the authors, sample limitations meant that analyses of patient blood samples could not be reproduced. Changes in the top peripheral T cell clonotypes picked up by TCRB sequencing did not appear to be linked to pseudoprogression. Immune responses induced by the vaccine were seen in approximately 92% of patients across multiple MHC alleles.

Library generation was performed with the immunoSEQ multiplex PCR assay. Rearranged TCR beta chain sequences were amplified using the hsTCRB Kit according to the manufacturer's protocol. TCRB libraries were sequenced on an Illumina MiSeq. As for how the authors treated the data: Demultiplexing, trimming and gene mapping were performed with the kit vendor's proprietary platform. TCRdb re-hosts the immuneACCESS table, in-frame sequences only. Its copies lack some clones; in the studies checked, an unresolved V gene accounts for under half of them, and the cause for the rest is not known. That table furnishes V, J and clone size, whereas the DNA furnished D and trimming. Present in this sample are about 65,000 clones, about 88% of which were seen just once. The ten most abundant clones make up about 4.1% of the sample.

The clonotype was recovered from a man aged 30-40 years with glioma. The rearranged segments are TRBV7-8 and TRBJ1-4; the D gene identity is not certain. Specimen: PBMCs, collected from a glioma patient whose treatment included an IDH1 peptide vaccine. Here is the DNA: TGTGCCAGCAGCCAGCGGGCGAAGGACTTAGACGAAAAACTGTTTTTT. Translated, it gives CASSQRAKDLDEKLFF.